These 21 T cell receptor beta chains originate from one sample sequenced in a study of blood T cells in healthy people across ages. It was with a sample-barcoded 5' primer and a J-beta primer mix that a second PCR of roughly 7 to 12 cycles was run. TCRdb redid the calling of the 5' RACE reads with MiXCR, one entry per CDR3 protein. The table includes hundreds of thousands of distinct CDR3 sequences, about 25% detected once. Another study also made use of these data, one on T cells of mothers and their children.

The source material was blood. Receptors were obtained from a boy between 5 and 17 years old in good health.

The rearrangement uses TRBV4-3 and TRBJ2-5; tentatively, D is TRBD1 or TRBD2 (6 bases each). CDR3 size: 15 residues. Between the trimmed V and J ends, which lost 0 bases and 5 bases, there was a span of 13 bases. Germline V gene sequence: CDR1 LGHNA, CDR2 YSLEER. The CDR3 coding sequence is TGCGCCAGCAGCCAAGAAAGGGGGGCCCCGGAGACCCAGTACTTC. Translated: CASSQERGAPETQYF.

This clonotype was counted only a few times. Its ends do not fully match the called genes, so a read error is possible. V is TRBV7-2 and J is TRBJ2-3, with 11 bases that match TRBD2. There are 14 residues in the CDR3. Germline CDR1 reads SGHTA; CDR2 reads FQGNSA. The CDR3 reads CASSLAGGRDTQYF. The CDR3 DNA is TGTGCCAGCAGCCTAGCGGGGGGCAGAGATACGCAGTATTTT.

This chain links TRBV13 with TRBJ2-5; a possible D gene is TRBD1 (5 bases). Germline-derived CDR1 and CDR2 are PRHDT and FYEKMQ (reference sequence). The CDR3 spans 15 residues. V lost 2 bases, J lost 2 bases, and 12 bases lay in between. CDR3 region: CASSLQGVGQETQYF. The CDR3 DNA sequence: TGTGCCAGCAGCTTACAAGGGGTAGGTCAAGAGACCCAGTACTTC.

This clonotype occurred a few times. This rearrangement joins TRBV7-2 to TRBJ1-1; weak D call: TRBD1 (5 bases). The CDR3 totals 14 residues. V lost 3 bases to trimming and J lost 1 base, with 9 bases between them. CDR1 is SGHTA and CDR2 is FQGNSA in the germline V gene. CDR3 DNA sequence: TGTGCCAGCAGCTTCGCAACAGGGAACACTGAAGCTTTCTTT. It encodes CASSFATGNTEAFF.

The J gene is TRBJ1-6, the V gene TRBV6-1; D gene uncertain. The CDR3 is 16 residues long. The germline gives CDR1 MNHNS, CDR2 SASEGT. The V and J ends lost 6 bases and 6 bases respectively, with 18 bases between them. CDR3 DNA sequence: TGTGCCAGCAGGGTGGCCGAGTACGGAGTTAATTCACCCCTCCACTTT. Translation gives CASRVAEYGVNSPLHF.

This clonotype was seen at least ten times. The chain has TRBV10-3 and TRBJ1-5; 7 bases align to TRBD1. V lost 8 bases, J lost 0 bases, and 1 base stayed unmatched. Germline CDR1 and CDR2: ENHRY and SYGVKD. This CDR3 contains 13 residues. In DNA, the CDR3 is TGTGCCATCGGGACAGATAGCAATCAGCCCCAGCATTTT. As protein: CAIGTDSNQPQHF.

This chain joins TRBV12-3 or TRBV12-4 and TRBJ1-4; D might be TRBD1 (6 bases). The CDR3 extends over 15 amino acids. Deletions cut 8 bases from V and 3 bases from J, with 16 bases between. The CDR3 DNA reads TGTGCCAGCGGAAACCAACAGGGTGCTAATGAAAAACTGTTTTTT. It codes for CASGNQQGANEKLFF.

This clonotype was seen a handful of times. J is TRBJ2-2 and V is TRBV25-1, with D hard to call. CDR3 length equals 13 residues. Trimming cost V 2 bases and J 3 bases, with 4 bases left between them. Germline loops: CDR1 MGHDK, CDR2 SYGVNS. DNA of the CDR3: TGTGCCAGCAGTGAAACGGACACCGGGGAGCTGTTTTTT. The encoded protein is CASSETDTGELFF.

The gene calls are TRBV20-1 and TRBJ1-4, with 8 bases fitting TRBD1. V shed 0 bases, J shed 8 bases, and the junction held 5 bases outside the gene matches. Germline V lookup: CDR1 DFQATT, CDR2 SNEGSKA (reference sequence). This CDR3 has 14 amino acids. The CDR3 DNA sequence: TGCAGTGCTAGAGATGACAGGGGAGGGGAAAAACTGTTTTTT. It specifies CSARDDRGGEKLFF.

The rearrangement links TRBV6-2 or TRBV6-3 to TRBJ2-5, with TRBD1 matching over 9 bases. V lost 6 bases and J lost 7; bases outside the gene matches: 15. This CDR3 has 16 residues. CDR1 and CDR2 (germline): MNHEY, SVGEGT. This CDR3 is CASSQGDREPLGTQYF. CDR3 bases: TGTGCCAGCAGCCAAGGGGACAGGGAACCCCTCGGGACCCAGTACTTC.

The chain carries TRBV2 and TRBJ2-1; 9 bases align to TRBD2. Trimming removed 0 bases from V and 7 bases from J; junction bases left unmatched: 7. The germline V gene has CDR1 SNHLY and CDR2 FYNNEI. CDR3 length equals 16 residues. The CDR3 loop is CASSEALRLAGNEQFF. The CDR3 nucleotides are TGTGCCAGCAGTGAAGCGCTTAGGCTAGCGGGGAATGAGCAGTTCTTC.

CDR3 in DNA: TGTGCCAGTACGGAGACGGGGGGGCCGGGGGAGACCCAGTACTTC. Its protein is CASTETGGPGETQYF. This chain joins TRBV14 and TRBJ2-5, with 8 bases aligning to TRBD2. Germline loops: CDR1 SGHDN, CDR2 FVKESK. Trimming cost V 9 bases and J 5 bases; bases outside gene matches: 14. The CDR3 totals 15 residues.

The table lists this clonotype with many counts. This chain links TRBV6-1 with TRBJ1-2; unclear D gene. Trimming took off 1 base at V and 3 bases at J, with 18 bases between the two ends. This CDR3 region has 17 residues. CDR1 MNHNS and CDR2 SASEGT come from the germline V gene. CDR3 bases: TGTGCCAGCAGTGAAGGGAGAGGCGGGTTTCCCTACTATGGCTACACCTTC. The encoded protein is CASSEGRGGFPYYGYTF.

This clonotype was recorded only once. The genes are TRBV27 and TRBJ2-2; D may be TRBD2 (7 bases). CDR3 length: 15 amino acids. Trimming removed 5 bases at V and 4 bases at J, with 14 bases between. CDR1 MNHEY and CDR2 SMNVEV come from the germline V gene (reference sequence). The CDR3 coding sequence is TGTGCCAGCAGTGCGGGGGCCGGGGGCACCGGGGAGCTGTTTTTT. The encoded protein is CASSAGAGGTGELFF.

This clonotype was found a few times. CDR3 nucleotides: TGTGCCAGCAGCTTAACCCCCGGCCGCAATGAGCAGTTCTTC. It specifies CASSLTPGRNEQFF. The chain recombines TRBV13 with TRBJ2-1, with D unresolved. Germline assignment: CDR1 PRHDT and CDR2 FYEKMQ (reference sequence). V was cut by 2 bases and J by 6 bases, with 11 bases left in between. The CDR3 totals 14 residues.

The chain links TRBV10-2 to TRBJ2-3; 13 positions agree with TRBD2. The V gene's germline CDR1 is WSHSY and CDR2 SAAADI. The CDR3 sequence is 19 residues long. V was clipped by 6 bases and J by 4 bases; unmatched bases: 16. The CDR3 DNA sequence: TGCGCCAGCAGCTTTTGGACTAGCGGGAGAACATGGGAGGCAGATACGCAGTATTTT. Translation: CASSFWTSGRTWEADTQYF.

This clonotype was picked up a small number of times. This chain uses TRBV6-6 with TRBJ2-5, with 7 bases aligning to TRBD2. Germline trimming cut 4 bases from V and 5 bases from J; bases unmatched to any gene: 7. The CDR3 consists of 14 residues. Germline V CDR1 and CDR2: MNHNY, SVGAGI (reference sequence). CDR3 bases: TGTGCCAGCAGTTGCTGGGGGGGTCGGGAGACCCAGTACTTC. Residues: CASSCWGGRETQYF.

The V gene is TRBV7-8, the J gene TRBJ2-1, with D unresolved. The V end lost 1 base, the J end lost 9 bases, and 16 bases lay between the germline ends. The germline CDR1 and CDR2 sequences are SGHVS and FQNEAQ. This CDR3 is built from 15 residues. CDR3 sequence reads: CASSLDPNLITEQFF. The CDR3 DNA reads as TGTGCCAGCAGCTTAGACCCTAACCTTATAACTGAGCAGTTCTTC.

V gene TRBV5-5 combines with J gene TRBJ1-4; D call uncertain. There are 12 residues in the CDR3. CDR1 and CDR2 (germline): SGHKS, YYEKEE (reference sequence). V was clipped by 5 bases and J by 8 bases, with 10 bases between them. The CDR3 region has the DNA TGTGCCAGCAGTTTATCCCAAGAAAAACTGTTTTTT. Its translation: CASSLSQEKLFF. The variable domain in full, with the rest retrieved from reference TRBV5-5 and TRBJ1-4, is DAGVTQSPTHLIKTRGQQVTLRCSPISGHKSVSWYQQVLGQGPQFIFQYYEKEERGRGNFPDRFSARQFPNYSSELNVNALLLGDSALYLCASSLSQEKLFFGSGTQLSVL.

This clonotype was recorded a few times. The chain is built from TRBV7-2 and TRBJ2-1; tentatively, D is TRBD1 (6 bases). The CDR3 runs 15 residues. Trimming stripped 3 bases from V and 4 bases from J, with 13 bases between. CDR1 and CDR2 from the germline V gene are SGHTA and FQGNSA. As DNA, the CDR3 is TGTGCCAGCAGCTTTGGCAGGGGTAGTTACAATGAGCAGTTCTTC. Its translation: CASSFGRGSYNEQFF.

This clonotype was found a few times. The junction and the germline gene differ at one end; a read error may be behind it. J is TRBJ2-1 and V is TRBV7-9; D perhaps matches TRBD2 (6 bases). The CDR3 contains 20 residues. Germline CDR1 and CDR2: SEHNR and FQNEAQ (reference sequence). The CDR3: CASSLGRTGEWLGSYNEQFF. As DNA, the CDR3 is TGCGCCAGCAGCTTAGGTCGGACGGGAGAGTGGCTTGGGTCCTACAATGAGCAGTTCTTC.